The 29 T cell receptor beta chains below were found in one sample sequenced in a study of blood T cells in healthy people across ages. Then a second PCR, running roughly 6 to 12 cycles, was carried out with a sample-barcoded 5' primer and a J-beta primer mix. TCRdb re-called the 5' RACE reads through MiXCR, storing one row per CDR3 protein. The sample records some 1.6 million distinct CDR3 sequences, roughly a third being singletons. The sequenced material came from blood. The source is a woman aged 30 to 39 in good health.

This chain links TRBV29-1 with TRBJ1-2, with TRBD1 identical over 10 bases. CDR3 length: 14 amino acids. Trimming at V came to 7 bases and at J to 8 bases, leaving 13 bases not matched to a gene. CDR1 is SQVTM, CDR2 ANQGSEA, per germline. The CDR3 sequence: CSADTGDRGHGYTF. In DNA form, the CDR3 reads TGCAGCGCCGATACGGGGGACAGGGGTCACGGCTACACCTTC.

Only a few counts were recorded for this clonotype. The chain recombines TRBV20-1 with TRBJ1-6, with D unresolved. Per germline, CDR1 DFQATT and CDR2 SNEGSKA (reference sequence). V lost 6 bases and J lost 0, with 15 bases in between. The CDR3 contains 16 residues. The CDR3 loop reads CSARTLASSYNSPLHF. DNA of the CDR3: TGCAGTGCCCGGACCCTAGCAAGCTCCTATAATTCACCCCTCCACTTT.

With respect to this clonotype: This may stem from a read error, because a much larger clone lies one nucleotide away. V gene TRBV3-1 combines with J gene TRBJ2-6; TRBD1 is a possible D gene (6 bases). V dropped 0 bases and J dropped 4 bases, with 16 bases sitting between them. There are 18 residues in the CDR3. Germline CDR1 and CDR2: LGHDT and YNNKEL (reference sequence). CDR3 bases: TGTGCCAGCAGCCAAGAAAGCCACAGGGTCTCCGGGGCCAACGTCCTGACTTTC. This translates into CASSQESHRVSGANVLTF.

This chain joins TRBV9 and TRBJ2-3; possible D gene TRBD2, 6 bases. Trimming left V 0 bases short and J 3 bases short, with 11 bases between. CDR1 is SGDLS, CDR2 YYNGEE, per germline. CDR3 length: 15 residues. CDR3 residues: CASSVAGVLTDTQYF. In nucleotides, the CDR3 is TGTGCCAGCAGCGTAGCGGGAGTGTTAACAGATACGCAGTATTTT.

About this clonotype itself: It may be a read error: a sequence one base away is much more abundant. This chain connects TRBV7-9 to TRBJ2-1; D is perhaps TRBD1 or TRBD2 (5 bases each). Germline V lookup: CDR1 SEHNR, CDR2 FQNEAQ (reference sequence). V was shortened by 5 bases and J by 10 bases, with 15 bases between the two germline ends. The CDR3 consists of 13 residues. The CDR3 loop is CASSQKEGREQFF. The CDR3 bases are TGTGCCAGCAGCCAGAAAGAGGGGCGCGAGCAGTTCTTC. Using reference TRBV7-9 and TRBJ2-1 for the parts outside the CDR3, the full variable domain is DTGVSQNPRHKITKRGQNVTFRCDPISEHNRLYWYRQTLGQGPEFLTYFQNEAQLEKSRLLSDRFSAERPKGSFSTLEIQRTEQGDSAMYLCASSQKEGREQFFGPGTRLTVL.

This clonotype was seen only a few times. The chain recombines TRBV13 with TRBJ2-1; D possibly uses TRBD1 or TRBD2 (5 bases each). In germline, CDR1 is PRHDT, CDR2 FYEKMQ (reference sequence). This CDR3 is built from 16 residues. V lost 1 base and J lost 9, with 19 bases in between. The CDR3 nucleotides are TGTGCCAGCAGCTTAGCCCTCCCCCTGGGGGTCAGTGAGCAGTTCTTC. Its protein is CASSLALPLGVSEQFF.

In its sample, this clonotype was seen a few times. This rearrangement joins TRBV5-5 to TRBJ1-1, with no clear D. Trimming pared 0 bases from V and 4 bases from J, leaving 10 bases between. CDR3 length equals 14 residues. The germline CDR1 and CDR2 sequences are SGHKS and YYEKEE (reference sequence). The CDR3 reads CASSLDGSGTEAFF. The CDR3 DNA follows: TGTGCCAGCAGCTTGGACGGGTCTGGCACTGAAGCTTTCTTT.

With respect to this clonotype: No conserved phenylalanine or tryptophan ends this CDR3, so it is likely a read error. CDR3 sequence: CSAERDRPYNEQFV. CDR3 nucleotides: TGCAGCGCCGAACGGGACAGGCCCTACAATGAGCAGTTCGTC. V gene TRBV29-1 combines with J gene TRBJ2-1, with 8 bases identical to TRBD1. Unmatched junction bases numbered 7, after V lost 7 bases and J lost 2 bases. Looked up from germline, CDR1 is SQVTM and CDR2 is ANQGSEA. The CDR3 length is 14 residues.

In this sample, this clonotype turned up once. A much larger clone sits a single nucleotide away, making a read error possible. The chain combines TRBV12-3 or TRBV12-4 with TRBJ2-3; possibly TRBD1 for D (6 bases). V lost 6 bases and J lost 4, with 20 bases in between. CDR3 length equals 16 residues. As DNA, the CDR3 is TGTGCCAGCAGCGGGGTCTGGGGGCGTAGCGCAGATACGCAGTATTTT. It is translated as CASSGVWGRSADTQYF.

Comments on this clonotype: The junction differs from germline at one of its ends, possibly a read error. CDR3 residues: CANSQAQVNQPQHF. CDR3 DNA sequence: TGCGCCAACAGCCAAGCACAGGTCAATCAGCCCCAGCATTTT. The chain employs TRBV4-1 and TRBJ1-5; a weak D match, TRBD1 (5 bases). The V gene's germline CDR1 is MGHRA and CDR2 YSYEKL. The CDR3 totals 14 residues.

This sequence joins TRBV4-1 and TRBJ1-5, with 12 positions matching TRBD1. The germline gives CDR1 MGHRA, CDR2 YSYEKL. J lost 4 bases, V lost 4 bases, and 5 bases had no gene match. This CDR3 is 16 amino acids long. The CDR3 nucleotides are TGCGCCAGCAGCCCCTGGGACAGGGGGCGGAATCAGCCCCAGCATTTT. It is translated as CASSPWDRGRNQPQHF.

V and J are TRBV5-5 and TRBJ2-7; D is uncertain. The germline CDR1 and CDR2 sequences are SGHKS and YYEKEE (reference sequence). The CDR3 has 14 amino acids. Trimming removed 4 bases from V and 2 bases from J, with 13 bases in between. CDR3 nucleotides: TGTGCCAGCAGCCTTAACAGAAGGGCCTACGAGCAGTACTTC. Translating gives CASSLNRRAYEQYF.

A word on this clonotype: Germline is not matched at one junction end, which may reflect a read error. The chain uses TRBV5-1 and TRBJ2-7; TRBD1 aligns across 10 bases. CDR1 and CDR2 from the germline V gene are SGHRS and YFSETQ. This CDR3 is built from 13 residues. CDR3 sequence (DNA): TGCGTCAGCAGCCCGGGACAGGGGTACGAGCAGTACTTC. It codes for CVSSPGQGYEQYF.

This clonotype was observed a handful of times. The rearrangement uses TRBV28 and TRBJ2-4; D gene unclear. CDR1 and CDR2 from the germline V gene are MDHEN and SYDVKM. The CDR3 spans 16 residues. Trimming removed 4 bases at V and 3 bases at J, with 16 bases between. The CDR3 DNA sequence: TGTGCCAGCAGTTCTGCGGCGGAGAGGTTCAAAAACATTCAGTACTTC. Translating gives CASSSAAERFKNIQYF. The entire variable domain, with the rest obtained from reference TRBV28 and TRBJ2-4, is as follows: DVKVTQSSRYLVKRTGEKVFLECVQDMDHENMFWYRQDPGLGLRLIYFSYDVKMKEKGDIPEGYSVSREKKERFSLILESASTNQTSMYLCASSSAAERFKNIQYFGAGTRLSVL.

The chain uses TRBV7-6 and TRBJ2-7; 11 positions match TRBD2. The length of the CDR3 is 15 residues. Germline lookup yields CDR1 SGHVS and CDR2 FNYEAQ. Losses at the gene ends were 5 bases for V and 5 bases for J; bases not matched to a gene: 8. The CDR3 coding sequence is TGTGCCAGCAGCGCCACTAGCGGGGGTACCCACGAGCAGTACTTC. This translates into CASSATSGGTHEQYF. Combining the CDR3 with reference TRBV7-6 and TRBJ2-7 gives the whole variable domain GAGVSQSPRYKVTKRGQDVALRCDPISGHVSLYWYRQALGQGPEFLTYFNYEAQQDKSGLPNDRFSAERPEGSISTLTIQRTEQRDSAMYRCASSATSGGTHEQYFGPGTRLTVT.

Only a few counts were recorded for this clonotype. The chain combines TRBV18 with TRBJ2-7; D remains ambiguous. In germline, CDR1 is KGHSH, CDR2 LQKENI. V was pared by 0 bases and J by 1 base, with 7 bases between. The CDR3 spans 14 residues. In DNA, the CDR3 is TGTGCCAGCTCACCACCGGCTGCTTCCTACGAGCAGTACTTC. Translated, it gives CASSPPAASYEQYF.

The count of this clonotype is one. The V and J genes are TRBV20-1 and TRBJ2-5, with a tentative D call TRBD1 (6 bases). The J call may be mistaken, given a closer DNA end match to TRBJ2-7. The CDR3 loop spans 14 amino acids. CDR1 DFQATT and CDR2 SNEGSKA come from the germline V gene (reference sequence). The CDR3 sequence is CSASPGQNFYEQYF. DNA of the CDR3: TGCAGTGCTAGTCCGGGACAAAATTTCTACGAGCAGTACTTC.

V usage is TRBV20-1 and J usage is TRBJ2-4; 7 bases agree with TRBD1. J was trimmed by 5 bases and V by 2 bases; bases with no gene match: 6. CDR3 length: 14 amino acids. The germline V gene has CDR1 DFQATT and CDR2 SNEGSKA (reference sequence). The CDR3 reads CSARSGTVENIQYF. DNA for the CDR3: TGCAGTGCTAGATCTGGGACAGTCGAAAACATTCAGTACTTC.

This clonotype was counted a few times. The genes are TRBV11-2 and TRBJ2-7; TRBD2 aligns across 7 bases. Germline assignment: CDR1 SGHAT and CDR2 FQNNGV. The CDR3 sequence is 15 residues long. The trim removed 7 bases at V and 2 bases at J, leaving 11 bases unmatched. The CDR3 loop is CASKIGEGLTYEQYF. The CDR3 DNA reads TGTGCCAGCAAAATAGGGGAGGGGCTCACCTACGAGCAGTACTTC. Variable domain in full (rest from reference TRBV11-2 and TRBJ2-7): EAGVAQSPRYKIIEKRQSVAFWCNPISGHATLYWYQQILGQGPKLLIQFQNNGVVDDSQLPKDRFSAERLKGVDSTLKIQPAKLEDSAVYLCASKIGEGLTYEQYFGPGTRLTVT.

The V gene is TRBV28, the J gene TRBJ1-5; TRBD1 matches at 7 bases. Germline values: CDR1 MDHEN, CDR2 SYDVKM. V shed 6 bases, J shed 7 bases, and the junction held 9 bases outside the gene matches. This CDR3 is 14 amino acids long. The CDR3, as DNA: TGTGCCAGCAGGAACGAGGGGGCTAGACAGCCCCAGCATTTT. Translated, it gives CASRNEGARQPQHF.

The chain has TRBV12-3 or TRBV12-4 and TRBJ2-7; tentatively, D is TRBD2 (5 bases). The CDR3 runs 14 residues. Trimming left V 6 bases short and J 2 bases short, with 14 bases between. CDR3 loop: CASRLFSGAYEQYF. The CDR3 coding sequence is TGTGCCAGCAGGTTATTCTCCGGGGCCTACGAGCAGTACTTC.

On this clonotype: The junction departs from the called germline gene at one end, perhaps through a read error. The rearrangement links TRBV13 to TRBJ2-3, with TRBD2 matching over 7 bases. The CDR3 contains 17 residues. Germline CDR1 is PRHDT and CDR2 is FYEKMQ (reference sequence). CDR3: CASNLDGTTPSTDAQYF. CDR3 DNA: TGTGCCAGCAACTTAGATGGGACTACCCCTAGCACAGATGCGCAGTATTTT.

The gene calls are TRBV9 and TRBJ1-5; D is ambiguous. This CDR3 is built from 14 residues. Germline V gene sequence: CDR1 SGDLS, CDR2 YYNGEE. Trimming cost V 0 bases and J 3 bases, with 7 bases left between them. CDR3 residues: CASSVAGINQPQHF. The CDR3 nucleotides read TGTGCCAGCAGCGTAGCGGGGATCAATCAGCCCCAGCATTTT.

The genes are TRBV5-6 and TRBJ2-1, with D maybe TRBD2 (7 bases). The germline gives CDR1 SGHDT, CDR2 YYEEEE. The CDR3 sequence is 16 residues long. V lost 0 bases and J 7 bases, leaving 17 bases between the germline ends. CDR3 protein: CASSLEGGARENEQFF. The CDR3, as DNA: TGTGCCAGCAGCTTGGAGGGGGGGGCGCGGGAGAATGAGCAGTTCTTC.

This chain connects TRBV11-3 to TRBJ2-1; no firm D call. V was clipped by 4 bases and J by 5 bases, with 6 bases between them. This CDR3 is built from 12 residues. CDR1 SGHNT and CDR2 YENEEA come from the germline V gene. This CDR3 reads CASSWMNNEQFF. CDR3 bases: TGTGCCAGCAGCTGGATGAACAATGAGCAGTTCTTC. The full variable domain, completed using reference TRBV11-3 and TRBJ2-1, is EAGVVQSPRYKIIEKKQPVAFWCNPISGHNTLYWYLQNLGQGPELLIRYENEEAVDDSQLPKDRFSAERLKGVDSTLKIQPAELGDSAVYLCASSWMNNEQFFGPGTRLTVL.

The chain combines TRBV4-2 with TRBJ1-1; TRBD1 is a possible D gene (5 bases). Trimming took 3 bases from V and 5 from J, leaving 7 bases between them. The CDR3 loop spans 12 amino acids. CDR1 and CDR2 from the germline V gene are LGHNA and YNFKEQ. CDR3 nucleotides: TGTGCCAGCAGCCACGCAGGGACTGAAGCTTTCTTT. It is translated as CASSHAGTEAFF.

The rearrangement uses TRBV11-1 and TRBJ2-2; D is possibly TRBD2 (6 bases). V lost 4 bases to trimming and J lost 7 bases, with 10 bases between them. Germline V gene sequence: CDR1 SGHAT, CDR2 FQDESV (reference sequence). This CDR3 region has 13 residues. The CDR3 sequence: CASSWRGYGELFF. CDR3 nucleotide sequence: TGTGCCAGCAGCTGGAGGGGTTACGGGGAGCTGTTTTTT. Complete variable domain (other parts from reference TRBV11-1 and TRBJ2-2): EAEVAQSPRYKITEKSQAVAFWCDPISGHATLYWYRQILGQGPELLVQFQDESVVDDSQLPKDRFSAERLKGVDSTLKIQPAELGDSAMYLCASSWRGYGELFFGEGSRLTVL.

V usage is TRBV9 and J usage is TRBJ2-3, with D maybe TRBD2 (5 bases). This CDR3 contains 15 residues. The germline gives CDR1 SGDLS, CDR2 YYNGEE. Between the trimmed V and J ends, which lost 5 bases and 4 bases, there was a span of 17 bases. DNA for the CDR3: TGTGCCAGCAGTCCAGGACTGTTTGGGGCAGATACGCAGTATTTT. Protein product: CASSPGLFGADTQYF.

The V and J genes are TRBV15 and TRBJ2-7; D is uncertain. V shed 1 base and J shed 0 bases, with 7 bases lying between them. This CDR3 comprises 14 residues. Germline loops: CDR1 LNHNV, CDR2 YYDKDF (reference sequence). The DNA for the CDR3 is TGTGCCACCAGCAGAGGACGGCCCTCCTACGAGCAGTACTTC. It specifies CATSRGRPSYEQYF.